One and the same sample provided the 13 T cell receptor beta chains below, sequenced in a study of blood T cell repertoires in COVID-19. Profiled with immunoSEQ multiplex PCR; TCRdb holds only in-frame clones, not every one. The sample carries over 150,000 clones, roughly 85% recorded once. Sequenced sample: peripheral blood. These receptor sequences come from a woman in her sixties or seventies with COVID-19, enrolled during active disease.

To note about this clone: At the DNA level, this CDR3 is encoded by other sequences in the same sample as well. This chain joins TRBV11-2 and TRBJ2-1; 9 bases are a match to TRBD2. The CDR3 sequence is 15 residues long. Germline CDR1 is SGHAT and CDR2 is FQNNGV. V lost 2 bases and J lost 3; bases outside the gene matches: 2. The CDR3 protein is CASSLLAGSYNEQFF. The CDR3 DNA reads TGTGCCAGCAGCTTACTAGCGGGGAGCTACAATGAGCAGTTCTTC.

Note on this clone: The same CDR3 is also encoded by other DNA sequences in this sample. V is TRBV5-1 and J is TRBJ2-1, with 8 nucleotides matching TRBD2. After removal of 3 bases from V and 0 bases from J, the junction contained 2 bases not matched to a gene. In germline, CDR1 is SGHRS, CDR2 YFSETQ. The CDR3 extends over 15 amino acids. Here the CDR3 DNA reads TGCGCCAGCAGCTCGGGGACTAGCTCCTACAATGAGCAGTTCTTC. It encodes CASSSGTSSYNEQFF.

The chain uses TRBV3-1 (or the pseudogene TRBV3-2) and TRBJ2-7, with 7 bases identical to TRBD1. CDR3 length equals 14 residues. Per germline, CDR1 LGHDT and CDR2 YNNKEL (reference sequence). V gave up 4 bases and J gave up 3 bases; unmatched junction bases: 6. The CDR3 protein is CASSLGQALYEQYF. CDR3 nucleotides: TGTGCCAGCAGCCTCGGACAGGCTCTCTACGAGCAGTACTTC.

V gene TRBV2 combines with J gene TRBJ2-1; weak D call: TRBD1 (6 bases). Germline CDR1 and CDR2: SNHLY and FYNNEI. CDR3 size: 14 residues. Trimming shortened V by 11 bases and J by 7 bases, and 21 bases separated the two germline ends. CDR3 DNA sequence: TGTGCCGGAACCGCAATGCGGACAGTGAATGAGCAGTTCTTC. It specifies CAGTAMRTVNEQFF.

The chain uses TRBV5-1 and TRBJ1-2, with D tentatively TRBD1 (5 bases). CDR1 SGHRS and CDR2 YFSETQ come from the germline V gene. The CDR3 is made up of 12 amino acids. V gave up 5 bases and J gave up 5 bases, with 10 bases separating them. The CDR3 loop is CASRATEYGYTF. CDR3 nucleotide sequence: TGCGCCAGCAGGGCGACAGAATATGGCTACACCTTC.

The chain recombines TRBV7-5 with TRBJ2-2; the table's D call TRBD1 went unverified against the DNA. TRBV7-5 is classified as a pseudogene. The CDR3 runs 19 residues. CDR3 in DNA: TGTGCCAGAAGCTTAGAGGACAGGGGGCGCATAAGGGGCACCGGGGAGCTGTTTTTT. Translated, it gives CARSLEDRGRIRGTGELFF.

The genes are TRBV7-9 and TRBJ1-1; D uncertain. The CDR3 length is 15 residues. From germline, CDR1 is SEHNR and CDR2 FQNEAQ (reference sequence). Trimming took 2 bases from V and 1 from J, leaving 11 bases between them. CDR3 sequence (DNA): TGTGCCAGCAGCTTAATGGAGAGTCCGAACACTGAAGCTTTCTTT. Its translation: CASSLMESPNTEAFF.

The rearrangement uses TRBV4-1 and TRBJ1-2; 7 nucleotides align to TRBD1. CDR3 size: 15 residues. Looked up from germline, CDR1 is MGHRA and CDR2 is YSYEKL. J lost 5 bases, V lost 5 bases, and 11 bases had no gene match. CDR3 loop: CASSTRQGGAYGYTF. The CDR3 DNA reads as TGCGCCAGCAGCACCCGACAGGGAGGTGCGTATGGCTACACCTTC.

This rearrangement joins TRBV9 to TRBJ2-3; 8 bases are a match to TRBD1. The V segment lost 2 bases and the J segment 4 bases; nucleotides outside the gene matches: 6. In germline, CDR1 is SGDLS, CDR2 YYNGEE. The CDR3 covers 15 residues. The CDR3 coding sequence is TGTGCCAGCAGCGTTCCGCAGGGGGCCGCAGATACGCAGTATTTT. Its protein is CASSVPQGAADTQYF.

The chain is built from TRBV5-1 and TRBJ2-3; 12 bases are shared with TRBD2. Germline V gene lookup returns CDR1 SGHRS and CDR2 YFSETQ. This CDR3 has 16 residues. Trimming at V came to 0 bases and at J to 3 bases, leaving 2 bases not matched to a gene. The CDR3 DNA reads TGCGCCAGCAGCTTGGGGACTAGCGGGAAAACAGATACGCAGTATTTT. Its translation is CASSLGTSGKTDTQYF.

This rearrangement joins TRBV7-3 to TRBJ1-3, with D tentatively TRBD1 (5 bases). The CDR3 is 16 residues long. V lost 6 bases and J 1 base, leaving 16 bases between the germline ends. CDR1 and CDR2 from the germline V gene are SGHTA and FQGTGA. CDR3 DNA sequence: TGTGCCAGCAGTGGCCAGGGAGGAGTATCTGGAAACACCATATATTTT. This encodes CASSGQGGVSGNTIYF.

This clone has only one observation. CDR3 DNA sequence: TGCGCCAGCAGCTTGAGGGGGACTAGGTCAGATACGCAGTATTTT. This gives the protein CASSLRGTRSDTQYF. The chain is built from TRBV5-1 and TRBJ2-3, with 8 bases lining up with TRBD2. J gave up 4 bases and V 1 base, and 5 bases lay outside the gene matches. CDR1 is SGHRS, CDR2 YFSETQ, per germline. The CDR3 contains 15 residues. Full variable domain (outside the CDR3, taken from reference TRBV5-1 and TRBJ2-3): KAGVTQTPRYLIKTRGQQVTLSCSPISGHRSVSWYQQTPGQGLQFLFEYFSETQRNKGNFPGRFSGRQFSNSRSEMNVSTLELGDSALYLCASSLRGTRSDTQYFGPGTRLTVL.

The chain joins TRBV5-1 to TRBJ2-1, with 10 bases aligning to TRBD2. V shed 5 bases and J 8 bases; nucleotides not matched to a gene: 10. Germline loops: CDR1 SGHRS, CDR2 YFSETQ. The CDR3 is 15 amino acids. The DNA for the CDR3 is TGCGCCAGCAGTTACAACCTAGCGGGAGTGGATGAGCAGTTCTTC. It yields the protein CASSYNLAGVDEQFF.